The T cell receptor (beta chain) under discussion was sequenced for a study of blood T cell repertoires in COVID-19. TCRdb's copy holds only in-frame clones and misses some; the assay was immunoSEQ multiplex PCR. The data hold roughly 290,000 clones, with roughly 87% observed a single time. The CDR3 length is 13 residues. Germline values: CDR1 SGDLS, CDR2 YYNGEE. The V gene lost 0 bases and the J gene lost 6 bases, with 9 bases spanning the gap. Participants were aged 18 to 89 years, lived in 24 US areas, and enrolled virtually. The chain couples TRBV9 to TRBJ1-1; tentative D call: TRBD1 (5 bases). The receptor's source is a woman in her 40s who had recovered from COVID-19. The sample taken for sequencing was PBMCs or T cells enriched from blood (not recorded which). In DNA form, the CDR3 reads TGTGCCAGCAGCGTAGATCGGGACTCTGAAGCTTTCTTT. This codes for CASSVDRDSEAFF.